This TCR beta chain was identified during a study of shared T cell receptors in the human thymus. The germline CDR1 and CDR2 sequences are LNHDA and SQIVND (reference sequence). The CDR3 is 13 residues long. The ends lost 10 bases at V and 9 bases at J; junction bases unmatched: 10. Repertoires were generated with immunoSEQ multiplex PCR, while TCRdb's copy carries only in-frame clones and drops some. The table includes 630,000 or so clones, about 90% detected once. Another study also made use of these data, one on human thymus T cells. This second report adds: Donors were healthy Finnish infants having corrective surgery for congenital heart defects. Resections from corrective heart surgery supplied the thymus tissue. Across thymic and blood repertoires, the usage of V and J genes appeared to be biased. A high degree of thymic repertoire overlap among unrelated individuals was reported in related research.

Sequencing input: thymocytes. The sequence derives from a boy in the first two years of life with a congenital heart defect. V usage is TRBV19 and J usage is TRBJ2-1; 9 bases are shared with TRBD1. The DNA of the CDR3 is TGTGCCATAGCGGACAGGGGTCAGGGTGAGCAGTTCTTC. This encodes CAIADRGQGEQFF.